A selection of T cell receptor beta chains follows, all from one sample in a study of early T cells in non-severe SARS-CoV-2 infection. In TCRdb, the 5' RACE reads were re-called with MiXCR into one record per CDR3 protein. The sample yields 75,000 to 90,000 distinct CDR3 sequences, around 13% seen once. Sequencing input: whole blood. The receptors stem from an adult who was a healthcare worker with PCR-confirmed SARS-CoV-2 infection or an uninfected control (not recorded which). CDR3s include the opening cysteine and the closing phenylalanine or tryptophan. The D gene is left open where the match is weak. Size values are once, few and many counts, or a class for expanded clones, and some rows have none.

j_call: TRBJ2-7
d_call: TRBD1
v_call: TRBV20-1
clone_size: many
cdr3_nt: TGCAGTGCTAAAAACAGGGGGCAATACGAGCAGTACTTC
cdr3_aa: CSAKNRGQYEQYF

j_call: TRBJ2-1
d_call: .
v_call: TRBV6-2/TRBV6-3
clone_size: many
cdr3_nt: TGTGCCAGCCGGGACCCCAATGAGCAGTTCTTC
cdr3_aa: CASRDPNEQFF

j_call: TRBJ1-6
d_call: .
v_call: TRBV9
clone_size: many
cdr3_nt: TGTGCCAGCAGCGTAGGTAACAGGGAGGATTCACCCCTCCACTTT
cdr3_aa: CASSVGNREDSPLHF

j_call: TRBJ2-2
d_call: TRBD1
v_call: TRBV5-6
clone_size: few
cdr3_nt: TGTGCCAGCAGCGCCCTTTGGGGCTCTTGGACAGGGGGCACCGGGGAGCTGTTTTTT
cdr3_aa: CASSALWGSWTGGTGELFF

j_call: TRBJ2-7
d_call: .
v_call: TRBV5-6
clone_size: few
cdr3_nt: TGTGCCAGCAGCATCGGGACCTACTACGAGCAGTACTTC
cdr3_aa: CASSIGTYYEQYF

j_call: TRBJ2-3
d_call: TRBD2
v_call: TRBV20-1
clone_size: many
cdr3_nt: TGCAGTGCTAGGCTGGGACTAGGGGGATTTGATACGCAGTATTTT
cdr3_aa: CSARLGLGGFDTQYF

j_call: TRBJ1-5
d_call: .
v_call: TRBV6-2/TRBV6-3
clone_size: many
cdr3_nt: TGTGCCAGCAGTTACAGGGGCAGCCAGCCCCAGCATTTT
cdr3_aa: CASSYRGSQPQHF

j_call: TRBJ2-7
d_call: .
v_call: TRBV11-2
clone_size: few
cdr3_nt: TGTGCCAGCAGCCCAGACACGGGTTCGATCGAGCAGTACTTC
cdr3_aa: CASSPDTGSIEQYF

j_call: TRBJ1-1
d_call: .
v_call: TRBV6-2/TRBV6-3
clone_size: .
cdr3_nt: TGTGCCAGCAGTTCATCGGAAAATTTGAGAAAAGCTTTCTTT
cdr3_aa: CASSSSENLRKAFF

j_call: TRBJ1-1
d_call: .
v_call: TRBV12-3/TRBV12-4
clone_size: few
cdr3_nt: TGTGCCAGCAGTTTTTCGGGACGCCAAGAAACTGAAGCTTTCTTT
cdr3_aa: CASSFSGRQETEAFF

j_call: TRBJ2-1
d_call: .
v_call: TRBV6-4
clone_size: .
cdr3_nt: TGTGCCAGCAGTGACTCCGGTGGGAGGAGTGAGCAGTTCTTC
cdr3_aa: CASSDSGGRSEQFF

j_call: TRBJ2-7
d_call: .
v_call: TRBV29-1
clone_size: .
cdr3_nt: TGCAGCGTCCAAGGGGCAGTATTAGGTGGCGAGCAGTACTTC
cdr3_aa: CSVQGAVLGGEQYF

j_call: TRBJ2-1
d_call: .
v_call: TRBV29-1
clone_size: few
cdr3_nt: TGCAGCGTTTCTCGTGACTCCTACAATGAGCAGTTCTTC
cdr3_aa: CSVSRDSYNEQFF

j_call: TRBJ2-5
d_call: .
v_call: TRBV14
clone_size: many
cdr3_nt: TGTGCCAGCAGCCAAGTTGGAGGGTCCGAGACCCAGTACTTC
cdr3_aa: CASSQVGGSETQYF

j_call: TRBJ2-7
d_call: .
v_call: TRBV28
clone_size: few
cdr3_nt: TGTGCCAGCAGTCTGACTAGGAACTACGAGCAGTACTTC
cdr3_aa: CASSLTRNYEQYF

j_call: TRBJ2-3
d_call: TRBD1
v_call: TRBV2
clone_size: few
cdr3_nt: TGTGCCAGCAGCGCAAGGACAGGGGGCACAGATACGCAGTATTTT
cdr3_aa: CASSARTGGTDTQYF

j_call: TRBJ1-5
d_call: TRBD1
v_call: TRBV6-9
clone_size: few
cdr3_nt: TGTGCCAGCAGTTATTCCCCAGGGGGCAGCAATCAGCCCCAGCATTTT
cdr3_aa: CASSYSPGGSNQPQHF

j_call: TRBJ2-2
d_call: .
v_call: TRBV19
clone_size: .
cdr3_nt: TGTGCCAGTAGTATACTAGTCGCCGGGGAGCTGTTTTTT
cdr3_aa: CASSILVAGELFF

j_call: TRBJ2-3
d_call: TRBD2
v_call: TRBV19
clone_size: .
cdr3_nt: TGTGCCAGTAGTATGTGGGGGACTAGTACGTCTGATACGCAGTATTTT
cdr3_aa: CASSMWGTSTSDTQYF

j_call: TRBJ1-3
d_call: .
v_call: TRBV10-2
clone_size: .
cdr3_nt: TGCGCCAGCACGGGGGGCGGAAACACCATATATTTT
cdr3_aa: CASTGGGNTIYF

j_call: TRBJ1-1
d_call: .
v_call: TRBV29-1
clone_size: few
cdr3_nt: TGCAGCGTGGCTAATGCAGGGAACACTGAAGCTTTCTTT
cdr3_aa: CSVANAGNTEAFF

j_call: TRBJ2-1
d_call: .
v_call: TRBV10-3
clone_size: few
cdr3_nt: TGTGCCACCGTACAGGGTGCCCTCTCCTACAATGAGCAGTTCTTC
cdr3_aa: CATVQGALSYNEQFF

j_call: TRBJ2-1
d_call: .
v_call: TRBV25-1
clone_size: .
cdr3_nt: TGTGCCAGCAGTGAACTTGGACCCCTCGCGCAGTTCTTC
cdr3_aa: CASSELGPLAQFF

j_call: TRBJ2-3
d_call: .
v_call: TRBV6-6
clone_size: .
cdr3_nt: TGTGCCAGCGGGACGCCCTTATGGACAGATACGCAGTATTTT
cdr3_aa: CASGTPLWTDTQYF

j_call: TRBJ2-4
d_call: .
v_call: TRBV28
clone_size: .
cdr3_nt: TGTGCCAGCAGCGGCCGCTTCAGGGACATTCAGTACTTC
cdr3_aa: CASSGRFRDIQYF

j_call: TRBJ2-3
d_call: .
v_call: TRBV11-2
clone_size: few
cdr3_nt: TGTGCCAGCAGCTTGGCTAGGACGCGCACAGATACGCAGTATTTT
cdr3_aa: CASSLARTRTDTQYF

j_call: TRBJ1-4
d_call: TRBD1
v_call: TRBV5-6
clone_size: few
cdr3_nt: TGTGCCAGCAGAGAATACCGGGACAGGTCTCAAAAACTGTTTTTT
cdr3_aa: CASREYRDRSQKLFF

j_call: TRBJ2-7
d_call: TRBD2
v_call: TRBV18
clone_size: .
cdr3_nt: TGTGCCAGCTCACCGGTCGGGGGGAGGACCCCCTACGAGCAGTACTTC
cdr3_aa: CASSPVGGRTPYEQYF

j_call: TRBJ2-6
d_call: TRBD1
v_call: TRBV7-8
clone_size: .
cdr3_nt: TGTGCCAGCAGGGGGACAGGGCGGTACTCTGGGGCCAACGTCCTGACTTTC
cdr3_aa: CASRGTGRYSGANVLTF

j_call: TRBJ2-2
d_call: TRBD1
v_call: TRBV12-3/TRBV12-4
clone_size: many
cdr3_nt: TGTGCCAGCAGTTCAGGGGGACAGTTTAGTACCGGGGAGCTGTTTTTT
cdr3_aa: CASSSGGQFSTGELFF

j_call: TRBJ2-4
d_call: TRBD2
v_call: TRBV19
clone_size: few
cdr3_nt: TGTGCCAGTTCCCCGGGGGGGAAAGCCAAAAACATTCAGTACTTC
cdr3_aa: CASSPGGKAKNIQYF

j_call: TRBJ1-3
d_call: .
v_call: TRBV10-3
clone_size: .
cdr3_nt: TGTGCCATCAGTGAAAAATCGGGGGCTTCTGGAAACACCATATATTTT
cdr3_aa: CAISEKSGASGNTIYF

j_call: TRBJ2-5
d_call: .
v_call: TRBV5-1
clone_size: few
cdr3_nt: TGCGCCAGCAGCTTGGACAGGCGGACCCAGTACTTC
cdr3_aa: CASSLDRRTQYF

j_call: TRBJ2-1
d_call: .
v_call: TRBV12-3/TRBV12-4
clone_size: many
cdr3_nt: TGTGCCAGCAGATCCCTGGCGGGCAGCTCCTACAATGAGCAGTTCTTC
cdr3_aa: CASRSLAGSSYNEQFF

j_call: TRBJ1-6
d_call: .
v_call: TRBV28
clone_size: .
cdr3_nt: TGTGCCAGCAGTGCTTGGTCCCTCAATTCACCCCTCCACTTT
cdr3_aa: CASSAWSLNSPLHF

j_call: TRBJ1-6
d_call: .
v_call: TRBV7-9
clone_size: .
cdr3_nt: TGTGCCAGCAGCACCACAGGGCGTAATTCACCCCTCCACTTT
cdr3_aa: CASSTTGRNSPLHF

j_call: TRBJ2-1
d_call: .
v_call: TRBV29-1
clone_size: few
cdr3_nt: TGCAGCGGGTGGTTGGGGACTGGTGAGCAGTTCTTC
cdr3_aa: CSGWLGTGEQFF

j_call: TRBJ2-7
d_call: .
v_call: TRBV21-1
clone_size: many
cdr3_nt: TGTGCCAGCAGCTCACAGGGCGGTTACGAGCAGTACTTC
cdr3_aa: CASSSQGGYEQYF

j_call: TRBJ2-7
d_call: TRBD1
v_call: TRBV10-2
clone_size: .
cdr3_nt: TGCGCCAGCAAAGGGACAGGGAACTCCTACGAGCAGTACTTC
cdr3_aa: CASKGTGNSYEQYF

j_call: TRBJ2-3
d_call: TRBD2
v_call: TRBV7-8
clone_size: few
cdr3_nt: TGTGCCAGCAGCTTTGAAGAAGCGGGAGCAGATACGCAGTATTTT
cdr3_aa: CASSFEEAGADTQYF

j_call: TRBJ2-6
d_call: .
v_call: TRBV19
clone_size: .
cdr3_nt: TGTGCCAGTAACCCCCGGGGGCCAGGGGCCAACGTCCTGACTTTC
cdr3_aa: CASNPRGPGANVLTF

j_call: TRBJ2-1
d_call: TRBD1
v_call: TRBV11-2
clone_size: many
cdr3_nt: TGTGCCAGCAGCCCTGGACAGGGAAACAATGAGCAGTTCTTC
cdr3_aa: CASSPGQGNNEQFF

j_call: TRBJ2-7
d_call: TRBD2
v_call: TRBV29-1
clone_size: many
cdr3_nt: TGCAGCGTCGGGGGACTAGCTCCTCACGAGCAGTACTTC
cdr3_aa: CSVGGLAPHEQYF

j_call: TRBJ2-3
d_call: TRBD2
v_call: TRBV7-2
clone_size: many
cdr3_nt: TGTGCCAGCAGCTCGAGCCGGACTAGCGGGAGCGTAACAGATACGCAGTATTTT
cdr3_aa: CASSSSRTSGSVTDTQYF

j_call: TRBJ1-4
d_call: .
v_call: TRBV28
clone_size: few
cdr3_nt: TGTGCCAGCAGTCGAGGGGCGAGGGGAAACGAAAAACTGTTTTTT
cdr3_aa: CASSRGARGNEKLFF

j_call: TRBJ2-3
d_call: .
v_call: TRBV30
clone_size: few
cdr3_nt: TGTGCCTGGAGTGAGGGGTCCAGCACAGATACGCAGTATTTT
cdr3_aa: CAWSEGSSTDTQYF

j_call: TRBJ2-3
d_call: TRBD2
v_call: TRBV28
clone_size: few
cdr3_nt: TGTGCCAGCAGGTTACTAGCGGGAGGGACAGATACGCAGTATTTT
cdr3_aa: CASRLLAGGTDTQYF

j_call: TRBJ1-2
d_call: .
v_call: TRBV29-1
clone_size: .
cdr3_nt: TGCAGCGCCAACGGAGAGTATGGCTACACCTTC
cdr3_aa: CSANGEYGYTF

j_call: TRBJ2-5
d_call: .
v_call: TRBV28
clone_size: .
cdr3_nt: TGTGCCAGCAGGTGGGGCGGGCAGGAGACCCAGTACTTC
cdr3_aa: CASRWGGQETQYF

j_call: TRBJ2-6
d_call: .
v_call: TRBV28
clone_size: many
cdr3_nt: TGTGCCAGCAGTCCCCCTCGTGGGTACTCTGGGGCCAACGTCCTGACTTTC
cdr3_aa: CASSPPRGYSGANVLTF

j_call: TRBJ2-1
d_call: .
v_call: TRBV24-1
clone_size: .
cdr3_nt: TGTGCCACCAGTGATTTCGGGGGCAATGAGCAGTTCTTC
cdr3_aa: CATSDFGGNEQFF

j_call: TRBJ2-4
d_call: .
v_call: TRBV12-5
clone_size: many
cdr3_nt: TGTGCTAGTGGTTCCACACAGGGAATTCTAAACATTCAGTACTTC
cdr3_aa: CASGSTQGILNIQYF

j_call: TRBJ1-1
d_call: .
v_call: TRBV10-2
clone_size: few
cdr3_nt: TGCGCCAGCAGTGAAGTTGTCGCTGAAGCTTTCTTT
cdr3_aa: CASSEVVAEAFF

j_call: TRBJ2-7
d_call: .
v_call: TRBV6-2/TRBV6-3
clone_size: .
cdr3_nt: TGTGCCAGCAGTCAGATTTACGAGCAGTACTTC
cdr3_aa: CASSQIYEQYF

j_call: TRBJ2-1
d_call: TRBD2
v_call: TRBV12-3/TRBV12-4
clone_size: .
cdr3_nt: TGTGCCAGCAGTCTGACTAGCGGGGGTATATACAATGAGCAGTTCTTC
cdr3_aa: CASSLTSGGIYNEQFF